These T cell receptor beta chains were read from a single sample in a study of T-cell reconstitution after alpha-beta-depleted transplantation in children. MiXCR, run by TCRdb on the PCR reads, gives a single entry per CDR3 protein. The table lists about 980,000 distinct CDR3 sequences, roughly 29% of them singletons. The sample was PBMCs, mostly from graft donor cells, taken 360 days after TCRalphabeta/CD19-depleted stem cell transplant. All receptors come from a boy in the first two years of life who had a stem cell transplant for SCID, so the T cells may come from the graft donor. Each CDR3 is given with its conserved first and last residue. A D gene is named only where the DNA matches it firmly. Some rows mark clone size as missing; the rest say once, few, many or name a class of expanded clone.

>TRBV25-1|.|.|TRBJ1-2
CASSETGARGYTF
TGTGCCAGCAGTGAGACGGGGGCGCGGGGCTACACCTTC
>TRBV12-3/TRBV12-4|few|.|TRBJ2-5
CASSFGLSSGETQYF
TGTGCCAGCAGTTTTGGGTTGTCCTCCGGGGAGACCCAGTACTTC
>TRBV4-1|few|.|TRBJ2-2
CASSQGGIPGLMNTGELFF
TGCGCCAGCAGCCAAGGCGGGATACCGGGACTCATGAACACCGGGGAGCTGTTTTTT
>TRBV9|few|.|TRBJ2-5
CASSVGEGPNRNPRQYF
TGTGCCAGCAGCGTAGGTGAAGGTCCTAATCGAAACCCAAGACAGTACTTC
>TRBV5-1|few|TRBD2|TRBJ2-3
CASSLIAGLSTDTQYF
TGCGCCAGCAGCCTTATAGCGGGACTAAGCACAGATACGCAGTATTTT
>TRBV4-1|.|.|TRBJ1-1
CASSQVSGPEAFF
TGCGCCAGCAGCCAAGTATCGGGGCCTGAAGCTTTCTTT
>TRBV15|.|.|TRBJ2-7
CATSREAGQYEQYF
TGTGCCACCAGCAGAGAGGCGGGCCAGTACGAGCAGTACTTC
>TRBV20-1|.|TRBD1|TRBJ1-6
CSARTGDSPLHF
TGCAGTGCAAGAACAGGGGACTCACCCCTCCACTTT
>TRBV5-1|.|TRBD1|TRBJ1-2
CASSPGQGSSGYTF
TGCGCCAGCAGTCCAGGACAGGGGAGTTCGGGCTACACCTTC
>TRBV7-2|.|TRBD1|TRBJ2-3
CASSFDREDTQYF
TGTGCCAGCAGCTTTGACAGGGAAGATACGCAGTATTTT
>TRBV18|.|.|TRBJ1-1
CASSPLAVMNTEAFF
TGTGCCAGCTCACCACTGGCGGTAATGAACACTGAAGCTTTCTTT
>TRBV20-1|.|.|TRBJ2-7
CSATDRRGGSYEQYF
TGCAGTGCTACCGACAGAAGGGGAGGATCCTACGAGCAGTACTTC
>TRBV5-1|.|TRBD2|TRBJ2-3
CASSLWAGLAATDTQYF
TGCGCCAGCAGCCTCTGGGCCGGGCTAGCGGCCACAGATACGCAGTATTTT